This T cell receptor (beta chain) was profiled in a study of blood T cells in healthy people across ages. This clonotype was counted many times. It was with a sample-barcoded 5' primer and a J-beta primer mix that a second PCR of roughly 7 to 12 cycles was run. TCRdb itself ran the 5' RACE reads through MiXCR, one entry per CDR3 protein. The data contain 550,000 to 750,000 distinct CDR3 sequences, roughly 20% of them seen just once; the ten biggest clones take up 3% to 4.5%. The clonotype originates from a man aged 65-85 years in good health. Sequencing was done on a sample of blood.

CDR3 nucleotide sequence: TGTGCCACCACCAGGGGCAATGAGCAGTTCTTC. Residues: CATTRGNEQFF. The chain joins TRBV24-1 to TRBJ2-1; a weak D match, TRBD1 (6 bases). The germline gives CDR1 KGHDR, CDR2 SFDVKD. V lost 8 bases and J 6 bases, leaving 7 bases between the germline ends. The length of the CDR3 is 11 residues.